This TCR beta chain emerged from a study of blood T cell repertoires in COVID-19. Across the whole study: Nucleic acid was either cDNA or gDNA, and it came from T cells, B-cell-depleted T cells, or PBMCs.

This clone appeared once. Cohort placement rested on clinical history that participants reported themselves. The method was immunoSEQ multiplex PCR; TCRdb's version includes in-frame clones alone and lacks a portion of them. The sample consists of around 270,000 clones, 80% to 90% of them appearing once. Sequenced: PBMCs or T cells enriched from blood (not recorded which). The TCR was taken from a woman aged 25 to 39 who had recovered from COVID-19.

CDR3 nucleotide sequence: TGTGCCAGCAGCGCCAAAGGGGGCAACTGGTATGAAAAACTGTTTTTT. As protein: CASSAKGGNWYEKLFF. The gene calls are TRBV7-2 and TRBJ1-4; 7 nucleotides line up with TRBD1. The ends lost 5 bases at V and 6 bases at J; junction bases unmatched: 12. Germline V gene sequence: CDR1 SGHTA, CDR2 FQGNSA. The CDR3 has 16 residues.